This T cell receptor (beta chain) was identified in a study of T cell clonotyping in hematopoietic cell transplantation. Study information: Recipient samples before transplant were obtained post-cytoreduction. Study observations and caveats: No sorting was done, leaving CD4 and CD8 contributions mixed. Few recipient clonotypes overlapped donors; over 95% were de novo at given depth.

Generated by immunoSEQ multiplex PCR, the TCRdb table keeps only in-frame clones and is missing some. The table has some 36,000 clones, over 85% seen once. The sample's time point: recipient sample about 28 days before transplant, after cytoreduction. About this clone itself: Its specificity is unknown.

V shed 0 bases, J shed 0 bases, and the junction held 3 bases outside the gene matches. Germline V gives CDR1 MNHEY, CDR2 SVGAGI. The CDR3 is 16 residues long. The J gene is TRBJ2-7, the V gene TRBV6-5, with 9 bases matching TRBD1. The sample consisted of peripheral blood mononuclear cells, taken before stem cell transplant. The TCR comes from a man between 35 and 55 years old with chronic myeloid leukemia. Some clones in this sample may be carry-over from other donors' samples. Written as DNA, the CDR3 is TGTGCCAGCAGTTACTCGAGGACAGGGGACTCCTACGAGCAGTACTTC. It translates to CASSYSRTGDSYEQYF.